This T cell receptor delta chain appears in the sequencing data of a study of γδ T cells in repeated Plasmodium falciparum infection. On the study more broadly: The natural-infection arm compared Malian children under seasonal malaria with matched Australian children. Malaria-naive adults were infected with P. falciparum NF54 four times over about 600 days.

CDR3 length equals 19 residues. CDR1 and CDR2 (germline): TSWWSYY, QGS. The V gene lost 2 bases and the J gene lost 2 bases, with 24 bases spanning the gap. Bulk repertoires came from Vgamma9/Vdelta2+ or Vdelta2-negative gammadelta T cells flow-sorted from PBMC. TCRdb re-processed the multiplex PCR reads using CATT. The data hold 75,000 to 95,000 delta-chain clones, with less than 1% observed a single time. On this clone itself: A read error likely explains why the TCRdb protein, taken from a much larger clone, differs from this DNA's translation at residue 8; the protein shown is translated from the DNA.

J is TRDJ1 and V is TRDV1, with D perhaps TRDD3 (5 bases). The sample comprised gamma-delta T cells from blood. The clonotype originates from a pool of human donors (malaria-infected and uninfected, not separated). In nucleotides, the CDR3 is TGTGCTCTTGGGGAAATATCCTGCGTAGGGATTAAGTGGACCGATAAACTCATCTTT. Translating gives CALGEISCVGIKWTDKLIF.